The 10 T cell receptor beta chains in this list originate from one sample, sequenced in a study of blood T cell repertoires in COVID-19. TCRdb's copy holds only in-frame clones and misses some; the assay was immunoSEQ multiplex PCR. The sample consists of 130,000 to 150,000 clones, more than 60% of them appearing once. The sample was peripheral blood. Receptors originate from a man older than 75 with acute or convalescent COVID-19.

This chain links TRBV18 with TRBJ2-1; D possibly corresponds to TRBD1 (6 bases). Per the germline V gene, CDR1 is KGHSH and CDR2 is LQKENI. This CDR3 region has 14 residues. V gave up 3 bases and J gave up 3 bases, with 9 bases separating them. The CDR3 region has the DNA TGTGCCAGCTCACCCCCGACAGGCTACAATGAGCAGTTCTTC. Translation: CASSPPTGYNEQFF. Complete variable domain (other parts from reference TRBV18 and TRBJ2-1): NAGVMQNPRHLVRRRGQEARLRCSPMKGHSHVYWYRQLPEEGLKFMVYLQKENIIDESGMPKERFSAEFPKEGPSILRIQQVVRGDSAAYFCASSPPTGYNEQFFGPGTRLTVL.

This clone occurred a few times. This chain connects TRBV23-1 to TRBJ1-3; D unclear. TRBV23-1 has ORF status, its function being uncertain. V was clipped by 2 bases and J by 4 bases, with 12 bases between them. The CDR3 sequence is 15 residues long. CDR3 sequence (DNA): TGCGCCAGCAGTCAACCCCCCGGGTTCGGAAACACCATATATTTT. It specifies CASSQPPGFGNTIYF.

The chain recombines TRBV15 with TRBJ2-5; TRBD2 agrees at 8 bases. V shed 7 bases and J 1 base; nucleotides not matched to a gene: 8. Germline V gene data show CDR1 as LNHNV and CDR2 as YYDKDF (reference sequence). This CDR3 has 15 amino acids. The CDR3, as DNA: TGTGCCACCACCCCGGGGGGGCCTACCCAAGAGACCCAGTACTTC. Translated: CATTPGGPTQETQYF.

The chain couples TRBV27 to TRBJ2-7; 7 bases line up with TRBD2. The V gene end was trimmed by 5 bases and the J gene end by 3 bases; junction bases not matched to a gene: 4. The CDR3 loop spans 13 amino acids. Germline loops: CDR1 MNHEY, CDR2 SMNVEV (reference sequence). The DNA for the CDR3 is TGTGCCAGCAGTCAACCGGGGGGCTACGAGCAGTACTTC. It is translated as CASSQPGGYEQYF.

The chain is built from TRBV24-1 and TRBJ2-5, with 10 bases matching TRBD1. The V gene's germline CDR1 is KGHDR and CDR2 SFDVKD. The length of the CDR3 is 16 residues. Trimming cost V 3 bases and J 3 bases; bases outside gene matches: 6. Here the CDR3 reads CATSDGTGDLEETQYF. As DNA, the CDR3 is TGTGCCACCAGTGATGGGACAGGGGATTTAGAAGAGACCCAGTACTTC.

The chain combines TRBV4-2 with TRBJ2-1, with D possibly matching TRBD1 (6 bases). The germline CDR1 and CDR2 sequences are LGHNA and YNFKEQ. The length of the CDR3 is 17 residues. The germline V and J ends were trimmed by 1 base and 0 bases, with 13 bases remaining between them. This chain's CDR3 is CASSQVDRSSSYNEQFF. DNA of the CDR3: TGTGCCAGCAGCCAAGTTGACAGGTCCAGCTCCTACAATGAGCAGTTCTTC.

The V call is TRBV3-1 (or the pseudogene TRBV3-2), the J call TRBJ2-2; no reliable D call. CDR1 is LGHDT and CDR2 is YNNKEL in the germline V gene (reference sequence). Trimming cost V 4 bases and J 4 bases, with 4 bases left between them. The CDR3 sequence is 12 residues long. Here the CDR3 reads CASSRLTGELFF. The CDR3 region has the DNA TGTGCCAGCAGCCGACTCACCGGGGAGCTGTTTTTT.

This chain uses TRBV19 with TRBJ1-1; TRBD1 might be the D (5 bases). This CDR3 has 12 residues. The germline gives CDR1 LNHDA, CDR2 SQIVND (reference sequence). Trimming left V 8 bases short and J 2 bases short, with 9 bases between. The CDR3: CASLDSNTEAFF. Here the CDR3 DNA reads TGTGCCAGTTTAGACAGCAACACTGAAGCTTTCTTT.

This clone showed up just a few times. The chain recombines TRBV24-1 with TRBJ2-2; D might be TRBD1 (5 bases). Germline CDR1 KGHDR, CDR2 SFDVKD. V lost 4 bases and J 6 bases, leaving 8 bases between the germline ends. The CDR3 has 13 residues. The CDR3 region is CATSESGSGELFF. In nucleotides, the CDR3 is TGTGCCACCAGTGAATCAGGGTCCGGGGAGCTGTTTTTT.

The rearrangement uses TRBV23-1 and TRBJ2-5, with 12 bases fitting TRBD1. TRBV23-1 is noted as an ORF with a role that remains uncertain. The CDR3 has 15 residues. The trim removed 3 bases at V and 5 bases at J, leaving 4 bases unmatched. The CDR3 DNA sequence: TGCGCCAGCAGTCAGGGACAGGGGGCGTGGGAGACCCAGTACTTC. Protein product: CASSQGQGAWETQYF.